This T cell receptor beta chain was identified during a study of blood T cell repertoires in COVID-19. Across the whole study: COVID-19 samples, acute and convalescent, were from the United States, Italy and Spain. PBMCs, B-cell-depleted T cells, or T cells provided the cDNA or gDNA that made up the material.

Per the original data handling: Using reference gene primer amplification, nucleated cell counts were estimated. Sequencing was performed with immunoSEQ multiplex PCR; in TCRdb, only in-frame clones are kept and a portion is missing. The DNA gave D and trimming, while V, J and clone size come from that table. The sample yields 380,000 or so clones, around 89% seen once. V lost 1 base, J lost 6 bases, and 11 bases lay in between. The CDR3 totals 13 residues. Germline values: CDR1 SGHRS, CDR2 YFSETQ. Cohort allocation depended upon clinical history that participants reported. The TCR was taken from a woman between 25 and 40 years old with acute COVID-19. The chain recombines TRBV5-1 with TRBJ2-7; D is perhaps TRBD1 (6 bases). The sequenced sample was PBMCs or T cells enriched from blood (not recorded which). CDR3 coding DNA: TGCGCCAGCAGCTTGCAGCTGACAGGCGAGCAGTACTTC. Encoded protein: CASSLQLTGEQYF. Full variable domain (outside the CDR3, taken from reference TRBV5-1 and TRBJ2-7): KAGVTQTPRYLIKTRGQQVTLSCSPISGHRSVSWYQQTPGQGLQFLFEYFSETQRNKGNFPGRFSGRQFSNSRSEMNVSTLELGDSALYLCASSLQLTGEQYFGPGTRLTVT.